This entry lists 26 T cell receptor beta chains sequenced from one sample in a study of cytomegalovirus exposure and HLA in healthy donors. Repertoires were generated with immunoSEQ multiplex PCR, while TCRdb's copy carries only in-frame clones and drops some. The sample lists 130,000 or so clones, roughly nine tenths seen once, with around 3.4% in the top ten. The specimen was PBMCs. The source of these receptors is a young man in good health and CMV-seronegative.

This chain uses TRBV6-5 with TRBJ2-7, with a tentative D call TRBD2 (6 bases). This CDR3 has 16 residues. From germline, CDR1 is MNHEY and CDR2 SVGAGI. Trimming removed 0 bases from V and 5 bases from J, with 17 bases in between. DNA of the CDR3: TGTGCCAGCAGTTACTCGAAGGGTTCGGCGGGGAACGAGCAGTACTTC. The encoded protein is CASSYSKGSAGNEQYF.

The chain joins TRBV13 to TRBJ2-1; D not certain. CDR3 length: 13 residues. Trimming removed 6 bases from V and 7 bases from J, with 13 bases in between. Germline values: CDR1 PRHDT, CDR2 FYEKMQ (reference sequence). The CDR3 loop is CASRPQNQNEQFF. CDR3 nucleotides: TGTGCCAGCAGACCTCAGAACCAAAATGAGCAGTTCTTC.

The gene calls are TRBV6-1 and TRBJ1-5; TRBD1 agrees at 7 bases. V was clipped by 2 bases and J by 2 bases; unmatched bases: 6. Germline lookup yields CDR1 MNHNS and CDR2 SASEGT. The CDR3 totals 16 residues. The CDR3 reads CASSERQGVGNQPQHF. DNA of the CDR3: TGTGCCAGCAGTGAAAGGCAGGGGGTCGGCAATCAGCCCCAGCATTTT.

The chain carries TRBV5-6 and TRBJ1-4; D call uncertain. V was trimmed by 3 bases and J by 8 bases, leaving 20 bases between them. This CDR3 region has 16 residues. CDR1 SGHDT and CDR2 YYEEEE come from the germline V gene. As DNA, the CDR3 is TGTGCCAGCAGCTCTGCTTGGAGGGCCGGAAGGGAAAAACTGTTTTTT. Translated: CASSSAWRAGREKLFF.

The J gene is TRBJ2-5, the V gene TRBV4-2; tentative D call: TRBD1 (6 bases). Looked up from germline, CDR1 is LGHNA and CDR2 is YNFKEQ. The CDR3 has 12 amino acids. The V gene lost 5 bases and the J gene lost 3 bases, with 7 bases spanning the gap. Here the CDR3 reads CASSGGEETQYF. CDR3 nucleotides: TGTGCCAGCAGCGGGGGCGAAGAGACCCAGTACTTC.

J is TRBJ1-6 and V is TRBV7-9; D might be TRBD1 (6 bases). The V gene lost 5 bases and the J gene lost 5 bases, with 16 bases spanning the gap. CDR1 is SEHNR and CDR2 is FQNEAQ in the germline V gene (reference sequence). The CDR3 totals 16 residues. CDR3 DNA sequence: TGTGCCAGCAGCAAGGGGGACGCCGGCAATAATTCACCCCTCCACTTT. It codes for CASSKGDAGNNSPLHF.

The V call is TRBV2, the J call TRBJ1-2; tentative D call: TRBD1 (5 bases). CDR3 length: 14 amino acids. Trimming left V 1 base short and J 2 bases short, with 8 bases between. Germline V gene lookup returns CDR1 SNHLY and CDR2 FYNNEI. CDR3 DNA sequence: TGTGCCAGCAGTGAAGGGGCAGGGAACTATGGCTACACCTTC. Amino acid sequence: CASSEGAGNYGYTF. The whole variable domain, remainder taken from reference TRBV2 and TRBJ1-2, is EPEVTQTPSHQVTQMGQEVILRCVPISNHLYFYWYRQILGQKVEFLVSFYNNEISEKSEIFDDQFSVERPDGSNFTLKIRSTKLEDSAMYFCASSEGAGNYGYTFGSGTRLTVV.

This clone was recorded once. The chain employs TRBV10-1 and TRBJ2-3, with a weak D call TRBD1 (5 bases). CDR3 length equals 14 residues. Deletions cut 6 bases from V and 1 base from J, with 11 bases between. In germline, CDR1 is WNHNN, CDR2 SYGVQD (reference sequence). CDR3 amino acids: CASRDTGGTDTQYF. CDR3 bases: TGCGCCAGCAGGGACACCGGCGGCACAGATACGCAGTATTTT.

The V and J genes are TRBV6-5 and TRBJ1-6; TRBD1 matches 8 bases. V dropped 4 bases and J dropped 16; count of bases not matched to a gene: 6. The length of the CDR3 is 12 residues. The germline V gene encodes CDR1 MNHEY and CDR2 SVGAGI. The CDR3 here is CASSWEDRVLHF. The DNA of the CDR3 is TGTGCCAGCAGTTGGGAGGACAGGGTTCTCCACTTT.

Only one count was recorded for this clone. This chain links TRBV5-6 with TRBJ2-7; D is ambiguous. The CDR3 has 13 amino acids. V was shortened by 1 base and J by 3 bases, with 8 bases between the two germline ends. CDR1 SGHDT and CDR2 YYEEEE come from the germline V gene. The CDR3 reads CASSLSPLYEQYF. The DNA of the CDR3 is TGTGCCAGCAGCTTGAGCCCCCTCTACGAGCAGTACTTC.

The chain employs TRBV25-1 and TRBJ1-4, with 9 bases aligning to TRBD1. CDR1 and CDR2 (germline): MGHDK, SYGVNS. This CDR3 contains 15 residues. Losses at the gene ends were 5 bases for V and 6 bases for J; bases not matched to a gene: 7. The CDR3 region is CASSWTGVSYEKLFF. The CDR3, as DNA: TGTGCCAGCAGTTGGACAGGGGTTAGTTATGAAAAACTGTTTTTT.

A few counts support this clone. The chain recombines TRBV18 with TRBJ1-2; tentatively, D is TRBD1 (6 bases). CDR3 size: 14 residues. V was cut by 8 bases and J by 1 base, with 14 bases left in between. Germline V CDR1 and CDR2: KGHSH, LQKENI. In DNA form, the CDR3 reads TGTGCCAGCACCCGGGAAGGGGGTAACTATGGCTACACCTTC. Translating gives CASTREGGNYGYTF. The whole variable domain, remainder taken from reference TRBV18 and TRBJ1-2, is NAGVMQNPRHLVRRRGQEARLRCSPMKGHSHVYWYRQLPEEGLKFMVYLQKENIIDESGMPKERFSAEFPKEGPSILRIQQVVRGDSAAYFCASTREGGNYGYTFGSGTRLTVV.

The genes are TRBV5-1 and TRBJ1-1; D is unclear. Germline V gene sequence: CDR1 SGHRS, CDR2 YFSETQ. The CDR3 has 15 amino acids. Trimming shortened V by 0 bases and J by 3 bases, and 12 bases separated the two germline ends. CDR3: CASSLEGPGYTEAFF. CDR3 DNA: TGCGCCAGCAGCTTGGAGGGCCCGGGGTACACTGAAGCTTTCTTT.

The CDR3 region is CASSSRGSYGYTF. The DNA for the CDR3 is TGTGCCAGCAGCTCCAGGGGATCCTATGGCTACACCTTC. The rearrangement uses TRBV13 and TRBJ1-2; tentatively, D is TRBD1 (6 bases). V gave up 4 bases and J gave up 4 bases, with 10 bases separating them. Germline V CDR1 and CDR2: PRHDT, FYEKMQ (reference sequence). The CDR3 covers 13 residues.

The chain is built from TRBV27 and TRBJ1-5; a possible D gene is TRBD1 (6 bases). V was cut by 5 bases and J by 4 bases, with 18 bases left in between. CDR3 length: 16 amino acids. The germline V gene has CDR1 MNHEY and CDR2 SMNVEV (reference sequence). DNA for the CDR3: TGTGCCAGCAGTAGTTCCTACCGACAGGCTAATCAGCCCCAGCATTTT. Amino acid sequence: CASSSSYRQANQPQHF.

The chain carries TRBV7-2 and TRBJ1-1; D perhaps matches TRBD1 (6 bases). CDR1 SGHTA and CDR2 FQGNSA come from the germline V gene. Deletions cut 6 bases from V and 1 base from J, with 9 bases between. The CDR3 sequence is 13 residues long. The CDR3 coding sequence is TGTGCCAGCAGGTCACAGGGGAACACTGAAGCTTTCTTT. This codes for CASRSQGNTEAFF.

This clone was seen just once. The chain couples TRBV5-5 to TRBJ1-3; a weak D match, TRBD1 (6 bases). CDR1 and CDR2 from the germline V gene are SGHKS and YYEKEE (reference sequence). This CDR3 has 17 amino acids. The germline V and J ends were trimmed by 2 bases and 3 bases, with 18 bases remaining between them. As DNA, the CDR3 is TGTGCCAGCAGCTTTAGAATTCAGGGGTTCGGTGGAAACACCATATATTTT. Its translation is CASSFRIQGFGGNTIYF.

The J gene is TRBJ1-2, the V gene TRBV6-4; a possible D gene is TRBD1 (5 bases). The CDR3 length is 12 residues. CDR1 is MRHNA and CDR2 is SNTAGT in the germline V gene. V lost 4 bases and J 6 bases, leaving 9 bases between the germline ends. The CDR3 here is CASSGRGDGYTF. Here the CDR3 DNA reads TGTGCCAGCAGTGGCCGGGGGGATGGCTACACCTTC.

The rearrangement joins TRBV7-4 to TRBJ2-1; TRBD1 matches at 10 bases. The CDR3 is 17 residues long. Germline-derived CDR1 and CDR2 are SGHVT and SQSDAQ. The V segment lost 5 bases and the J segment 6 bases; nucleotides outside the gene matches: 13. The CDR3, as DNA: TGTGCCAGCAGCCTAAGGGAGCCGGGGACAGGGGTCAATGAGCAGTTCTTC. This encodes CASSLREPGTGVNEQFF.

CDR3 residues: CASSPGQGSAAFF. The CDR3 nucleotides read TGTGCCAGCAGCCCGGGACAGGGGAGTGCAGCTTTCTTT. The V gene is TRBV9, the J gene TRBJ1-1, with 10 bases matching TRBD1. V shed 4 bases, J shed 10 bases, and the junction held 7 bases outside the gene matches. The CDR3 is 13 amino acids. Germline assignment: CDR1 SGDLS and CDR2 YYNGEE.

The CDR3 region is CSVDSGSEQYF. As DNA, the CDR3 is TGCAGCGTTGATTCGGGGTCCGAGCAGTACTTC. V gene TRBV29-1 combines with J gene TRBJ2-7; D is perhaps TRBD2 (5 bases). The CDR3 length is 11 residues. Germline loops: CDR1 SQVTM, CDR2 ANQGSEA. The V and J ends lost 3 bases and 6 bases respectively, with 9 bases between them.

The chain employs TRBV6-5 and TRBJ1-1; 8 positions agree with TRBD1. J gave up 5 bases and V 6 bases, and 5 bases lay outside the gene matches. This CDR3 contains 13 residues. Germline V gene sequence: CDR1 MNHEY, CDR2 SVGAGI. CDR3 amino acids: CASRDRAVTEAFF. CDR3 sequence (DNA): TGTGCCAGCAGGGACAGGGCAGTTACTGAAGCTTTCTTT.

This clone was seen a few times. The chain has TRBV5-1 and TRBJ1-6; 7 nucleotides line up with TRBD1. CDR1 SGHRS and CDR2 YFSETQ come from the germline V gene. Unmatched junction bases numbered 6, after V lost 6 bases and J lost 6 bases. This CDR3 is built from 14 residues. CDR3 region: CASMRGDSNSPLHF. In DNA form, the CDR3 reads TGCGCCAGCATGAGGGGGGACAGTAATTCACCCCTCCACTTT.

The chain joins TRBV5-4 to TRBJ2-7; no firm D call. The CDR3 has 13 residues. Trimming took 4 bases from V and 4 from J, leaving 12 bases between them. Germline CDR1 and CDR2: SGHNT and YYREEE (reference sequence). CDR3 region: CASSRDTVYEQYF. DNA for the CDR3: TGTGCCAGCAGCCGTGACACGGTATACGAGCAGTACTTC.

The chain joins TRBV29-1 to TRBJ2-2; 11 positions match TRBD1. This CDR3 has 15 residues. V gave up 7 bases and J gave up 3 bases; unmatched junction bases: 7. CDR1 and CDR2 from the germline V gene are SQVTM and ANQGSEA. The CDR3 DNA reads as TGCAGCGCCTCCGGGACAGGGGGTTACACCGGGGAGCTGTTTTTT. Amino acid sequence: CSASGTGGYTGELFF.

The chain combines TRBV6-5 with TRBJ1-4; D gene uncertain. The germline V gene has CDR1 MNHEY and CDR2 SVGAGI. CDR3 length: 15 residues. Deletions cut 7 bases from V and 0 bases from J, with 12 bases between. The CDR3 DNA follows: TGTGCCAGCACCACCTGGCCTTCAACTAATGAAAAACTGTTTTTT. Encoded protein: CASTTWPSTNEKLFF.